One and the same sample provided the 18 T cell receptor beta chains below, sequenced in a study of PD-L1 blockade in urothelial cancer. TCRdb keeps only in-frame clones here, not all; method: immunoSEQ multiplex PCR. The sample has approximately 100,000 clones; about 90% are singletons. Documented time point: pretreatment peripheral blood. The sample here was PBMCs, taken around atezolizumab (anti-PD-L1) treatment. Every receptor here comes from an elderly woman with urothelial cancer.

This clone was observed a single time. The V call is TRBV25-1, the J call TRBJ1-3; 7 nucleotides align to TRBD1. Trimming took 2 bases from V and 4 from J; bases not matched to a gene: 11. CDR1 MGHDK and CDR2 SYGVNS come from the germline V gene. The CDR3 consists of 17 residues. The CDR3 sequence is CASSEGGQATTGNTIYF. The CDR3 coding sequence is TGTGCCAGCAGTGAAGGCGGACAGGCGACAACGGGAAACACCATATATTTT.

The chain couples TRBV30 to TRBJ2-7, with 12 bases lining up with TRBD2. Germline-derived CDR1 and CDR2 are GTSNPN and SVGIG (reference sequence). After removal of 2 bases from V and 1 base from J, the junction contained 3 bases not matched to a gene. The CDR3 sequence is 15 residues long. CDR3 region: CAWSRTSGRSYEQYF. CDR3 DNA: TGTGCCTGGAGTCGTACTAGCGGGAGGTCCTACGAGCAGTACTTC.

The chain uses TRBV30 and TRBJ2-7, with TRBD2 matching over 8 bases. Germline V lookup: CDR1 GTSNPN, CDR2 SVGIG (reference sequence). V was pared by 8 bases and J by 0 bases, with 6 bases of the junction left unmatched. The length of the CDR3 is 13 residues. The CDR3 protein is CASRLAPSYEQYF. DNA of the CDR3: TGTGCCAGCAGACTAGCGCCCTCCTACGAGCAGTACTTC.

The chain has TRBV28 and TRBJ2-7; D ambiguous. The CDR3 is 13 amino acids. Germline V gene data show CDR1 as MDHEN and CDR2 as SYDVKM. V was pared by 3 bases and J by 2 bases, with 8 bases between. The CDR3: CASSFPLTYEQYF. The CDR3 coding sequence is TGTGCCAGCAGTTTTCCCTTAACCTACGAGCAGTACTTC.

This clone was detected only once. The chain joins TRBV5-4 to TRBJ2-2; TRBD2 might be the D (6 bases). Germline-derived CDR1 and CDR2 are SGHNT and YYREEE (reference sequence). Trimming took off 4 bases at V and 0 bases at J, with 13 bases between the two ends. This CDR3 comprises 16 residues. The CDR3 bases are TGTGCCAGCAGCCCGGGGGTGGGGGCGAACACCGGGGAGCTGTTTTTT. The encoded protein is CASSPGVGANTGELFF.

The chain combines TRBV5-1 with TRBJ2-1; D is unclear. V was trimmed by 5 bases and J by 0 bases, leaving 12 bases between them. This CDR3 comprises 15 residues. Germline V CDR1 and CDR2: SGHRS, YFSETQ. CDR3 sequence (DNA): TGCGCCAGCAGACCAACCCCCAGCTCCTACAATGAGCAGTTCTTC. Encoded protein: CASRPTPSSYNEQFF.

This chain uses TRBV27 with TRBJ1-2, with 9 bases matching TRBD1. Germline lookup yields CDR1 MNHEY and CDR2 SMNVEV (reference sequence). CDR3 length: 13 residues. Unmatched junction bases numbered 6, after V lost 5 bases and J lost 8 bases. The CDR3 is CASSIQGAQGYTF. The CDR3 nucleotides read TGTGCCAGCAGTATACAGGGGGCACAGGGCTACACCTTC.

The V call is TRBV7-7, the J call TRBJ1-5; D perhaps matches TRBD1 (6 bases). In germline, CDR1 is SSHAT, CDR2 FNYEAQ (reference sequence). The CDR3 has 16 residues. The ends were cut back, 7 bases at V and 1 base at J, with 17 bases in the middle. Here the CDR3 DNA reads TGTGCCAGCAACATAAGGGCAGGGGTGAGCAATCAGCCCCAGCATTTT. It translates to CASNIRAGVSNQPQHF.

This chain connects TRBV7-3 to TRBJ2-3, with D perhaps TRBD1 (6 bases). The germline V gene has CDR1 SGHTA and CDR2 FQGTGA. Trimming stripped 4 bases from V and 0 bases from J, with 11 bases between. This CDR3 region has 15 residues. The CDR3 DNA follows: TGTGCCAGCAGCTGGGGACAACATAGCACAGATACGCAGTATTTT. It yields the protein CASSWGQHSTDTQYF.

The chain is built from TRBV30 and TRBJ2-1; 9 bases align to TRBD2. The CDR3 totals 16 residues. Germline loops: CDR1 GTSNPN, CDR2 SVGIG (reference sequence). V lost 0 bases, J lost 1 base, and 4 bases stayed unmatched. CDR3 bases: TGTGCCTGGAGTGTAGCGGGGGGAGGGTCCTACAATGAGCAGTTCTTC. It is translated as CAWSVAGGGSYNEQFF.

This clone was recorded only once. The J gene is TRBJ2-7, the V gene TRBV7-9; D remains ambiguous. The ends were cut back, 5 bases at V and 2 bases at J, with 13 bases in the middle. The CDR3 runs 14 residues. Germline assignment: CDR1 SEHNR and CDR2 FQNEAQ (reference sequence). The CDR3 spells CASSPFTTTYEQYF. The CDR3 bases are TGTGCCAGCAGCCCTTTCACAACAACCTACGAGCAGTACTTC.

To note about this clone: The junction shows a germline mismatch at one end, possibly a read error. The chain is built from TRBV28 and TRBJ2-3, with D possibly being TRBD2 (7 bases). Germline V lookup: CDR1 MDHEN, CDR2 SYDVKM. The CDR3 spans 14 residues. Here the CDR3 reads CASSASGGRDKQYF. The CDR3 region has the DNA TGTGCCAGCAGCGCCTCGGGGGGCCGGGATAAGCAGTATTTT. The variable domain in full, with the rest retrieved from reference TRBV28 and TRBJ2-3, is DVKVTQSSRYLVKRTGEKVFLECVQDMDHENMFWYRQDPGLGLRLIYFSYDVKMKEKGDIPEGYSVSREKKERFSLILESASTNQTSMYLCASSASGGRDKQYFGPGTRLTVL.

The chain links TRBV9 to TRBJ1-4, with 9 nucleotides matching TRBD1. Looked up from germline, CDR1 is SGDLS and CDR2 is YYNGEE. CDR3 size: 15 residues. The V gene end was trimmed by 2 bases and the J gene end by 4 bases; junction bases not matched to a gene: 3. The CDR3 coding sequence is TGTGCCAGCAGCGTTGGGACAGGGAATAATGAAAAACTGTTTTTT. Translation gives CASSVGTGNNEKLFF. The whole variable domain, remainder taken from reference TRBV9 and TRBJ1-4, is DSGVTQTPKHLITATGQRVTLRCSPRSGDLSVYWYQQSLDQGLQFLIQYYNGEERAKGNILERFSAQQFPDLHSELNLSSLELGDSALYFCASSVGTGNNEKLFFGSGTQLSVL.

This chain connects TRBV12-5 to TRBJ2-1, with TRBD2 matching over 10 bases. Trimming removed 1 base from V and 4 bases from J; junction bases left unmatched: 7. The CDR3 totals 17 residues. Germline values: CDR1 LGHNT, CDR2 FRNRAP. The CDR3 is CASGLALASGGYNEQFF. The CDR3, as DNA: TGTGCTAGTGGTTTGGCCCTAGCTAGCGGGGGATACAATGAGCAGTTCTTC.

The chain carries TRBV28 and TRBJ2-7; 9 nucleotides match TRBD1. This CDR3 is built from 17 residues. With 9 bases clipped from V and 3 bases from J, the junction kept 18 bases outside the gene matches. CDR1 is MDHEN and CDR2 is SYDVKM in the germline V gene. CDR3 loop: CARPFSTPPDRGYEQYF. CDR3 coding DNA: TGTGCCAGACCGTTCTCCACGCCCCCGGACAGGGGCTACGAGCAGTACTTC.

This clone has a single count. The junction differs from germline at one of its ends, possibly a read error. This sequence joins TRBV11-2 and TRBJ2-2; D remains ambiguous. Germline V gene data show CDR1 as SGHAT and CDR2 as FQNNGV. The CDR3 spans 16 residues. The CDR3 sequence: CASSLVADTNAGELFF. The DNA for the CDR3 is TGTGCCAGCAGCTTAGTGGCAGATACGAACGCCGGGGAGCTGTTTTTT.

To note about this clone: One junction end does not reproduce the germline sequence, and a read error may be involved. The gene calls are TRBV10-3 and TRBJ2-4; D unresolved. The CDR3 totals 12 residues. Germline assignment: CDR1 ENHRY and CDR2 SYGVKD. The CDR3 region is CAISESVGYLYF. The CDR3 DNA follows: TGTGCCATCAGCGAGTCGGTCGGGTACCTGTACTTC.

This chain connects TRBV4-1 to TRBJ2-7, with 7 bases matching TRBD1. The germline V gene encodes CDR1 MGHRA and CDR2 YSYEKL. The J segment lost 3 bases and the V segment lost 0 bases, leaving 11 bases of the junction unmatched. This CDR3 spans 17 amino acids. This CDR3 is CASSQDPHGTDLYEQYF. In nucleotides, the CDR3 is TGCGCCAGCAGCCAAGACCCACACGGGACAGACCTCTACGAGCAGTACTTC.